This TCR beta chain originates from a study of CD8+CD57+ T cells in acquired aplastic anemia. CDR3 length equals 15 residues. Trimming shortened V by 1 base and J by 3 bases, and 12 bases separated the two germline ends. Germline values: CDR1 SGHKS, CDR2 YYEKEE (reference sequence). Ten or more counts support this clonotype. Its matching antigen is unknown. General study points: There were roughly 28 CD8+ CDR3 sequences that occurred in both patients and controls.

Template material for TCR beta VDJ and CDR3 profiling consisted of genomic DNA. MiXCR, run by TCRdb on the reads, gives a single entry per CDR3 protein. The sample contains roughly 190,000 distinct CDR3 sequences, under 55% of which appear only once. Only patients with CD8+CD57+ cell expansion on flow cytometry were chosen for sequencing. The sample consisted of sorted CD4+, CD8+, or CD8+CD57+ T cells (not recorded which) from PBMCs. This TCR was recovered from a human donor with aplastic anemia. The chain links TRBV5-5 to TRBJ2-3; TRBD2 is a possible D gene (5 bases). The CDR3 region is CASSLPGFGTDTQYF. The CDR3 DNA reads as TGTGCCAGCAGCTTGCCGGGGTTTGGGACAGATACGCAGTATTTT. Based on the CDR3 plus reference TRBV5-5 and TRBJ2-3, the full variable domain is DAGVTQSPTHLIKTRGQQVTLRCSPISGHKSVSWYQQVLGQGPQFIFQYYEKEERGRGNFPDRFSARQFPNYSSELNVNALLLGDSALYLCASSLPGFGTDTQYFGPGTRLTVL.